This paragraph covers one T cell receptor (beta chain) sequence. Its antigen is currently unknown. This record belongs to a study of type 1 and type 2 diabetes patients. Whole-study context: Magnetic bead positive selection isolated CD4+ or CD8+ T cells from PBMCs. Study-wide results and caveats: Both CD4+ and CD8+ type 2 diabetes repertoires showed significantly higher diversity than type 1.

The ends were cut back, 5 bases at V and 7 bases at J, with 20 bases in the middle. From germline, CDR1 is GTSNPN and CDR2 SVGIG (reference sequence). The CDR3 spans 14 residues. PCR was run on genomic DNA. The TCR beta CDR3 region was amplified using 30 forward and 13 reverse primers. TCRdb itself ran the multiplex PCR reads through MiXCR, one entry per CDR3 protein. The sample has about 290,000 distinct CDR3 sequences, around 47% seen once. The receptor was derived from a man younger than 35 with type 2 diabetes. Sequences were obtained from peripheral blood mononuclear cells (PBMCs). The rearrangement uses TRBV30 and TRBJ1-2, with D possibly being TRBD1 (6 bases). The CDR3 DNA follows: TGTGCCTGGGAGGGGGTAGGTCGTTCTAGTGGCTACACCTTC. Amino acid sequence: CAWEGVGRSSGYTF.